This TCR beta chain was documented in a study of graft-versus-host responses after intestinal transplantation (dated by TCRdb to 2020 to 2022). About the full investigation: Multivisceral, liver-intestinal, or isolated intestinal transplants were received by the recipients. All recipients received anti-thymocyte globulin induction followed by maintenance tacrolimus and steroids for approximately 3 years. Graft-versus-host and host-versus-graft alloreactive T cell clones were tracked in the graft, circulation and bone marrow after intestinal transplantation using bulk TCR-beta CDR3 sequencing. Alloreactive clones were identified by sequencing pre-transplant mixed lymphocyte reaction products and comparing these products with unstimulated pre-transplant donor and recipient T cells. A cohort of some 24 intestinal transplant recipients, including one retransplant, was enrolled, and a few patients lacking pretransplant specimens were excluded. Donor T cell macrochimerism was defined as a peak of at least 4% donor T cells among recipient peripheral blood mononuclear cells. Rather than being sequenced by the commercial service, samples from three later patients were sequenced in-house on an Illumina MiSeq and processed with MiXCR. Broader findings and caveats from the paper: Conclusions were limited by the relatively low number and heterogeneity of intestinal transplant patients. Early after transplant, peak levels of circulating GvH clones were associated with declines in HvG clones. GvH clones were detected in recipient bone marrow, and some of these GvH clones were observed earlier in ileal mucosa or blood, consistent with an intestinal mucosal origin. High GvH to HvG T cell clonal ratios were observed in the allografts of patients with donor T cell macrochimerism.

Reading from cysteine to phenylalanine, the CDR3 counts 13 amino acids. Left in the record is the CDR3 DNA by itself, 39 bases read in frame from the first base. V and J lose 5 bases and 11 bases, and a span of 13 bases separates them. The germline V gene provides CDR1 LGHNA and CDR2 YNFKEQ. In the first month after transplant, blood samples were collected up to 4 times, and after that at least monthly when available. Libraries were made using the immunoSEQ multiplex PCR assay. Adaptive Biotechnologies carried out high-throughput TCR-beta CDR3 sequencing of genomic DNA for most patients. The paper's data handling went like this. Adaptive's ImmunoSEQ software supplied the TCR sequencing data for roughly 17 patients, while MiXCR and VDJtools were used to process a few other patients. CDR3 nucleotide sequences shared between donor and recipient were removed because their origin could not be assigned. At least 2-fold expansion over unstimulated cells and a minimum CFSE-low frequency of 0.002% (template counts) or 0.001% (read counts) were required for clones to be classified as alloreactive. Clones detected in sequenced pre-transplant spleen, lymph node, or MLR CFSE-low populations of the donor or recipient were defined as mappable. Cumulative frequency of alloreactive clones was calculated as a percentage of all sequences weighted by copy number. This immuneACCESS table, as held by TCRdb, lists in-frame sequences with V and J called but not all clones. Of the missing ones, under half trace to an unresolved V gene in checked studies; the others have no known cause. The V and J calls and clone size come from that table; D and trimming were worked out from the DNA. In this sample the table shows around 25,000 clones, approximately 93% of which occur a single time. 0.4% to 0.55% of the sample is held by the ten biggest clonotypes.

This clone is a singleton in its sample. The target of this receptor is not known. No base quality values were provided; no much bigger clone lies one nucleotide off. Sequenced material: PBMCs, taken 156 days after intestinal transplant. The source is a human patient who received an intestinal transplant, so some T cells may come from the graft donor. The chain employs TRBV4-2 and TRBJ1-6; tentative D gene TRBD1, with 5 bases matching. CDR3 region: CASSLGGRAPLHF. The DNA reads TGTGCCAGCAGCTTGGGGGGGAGGGCACCCCTCCACTTT.